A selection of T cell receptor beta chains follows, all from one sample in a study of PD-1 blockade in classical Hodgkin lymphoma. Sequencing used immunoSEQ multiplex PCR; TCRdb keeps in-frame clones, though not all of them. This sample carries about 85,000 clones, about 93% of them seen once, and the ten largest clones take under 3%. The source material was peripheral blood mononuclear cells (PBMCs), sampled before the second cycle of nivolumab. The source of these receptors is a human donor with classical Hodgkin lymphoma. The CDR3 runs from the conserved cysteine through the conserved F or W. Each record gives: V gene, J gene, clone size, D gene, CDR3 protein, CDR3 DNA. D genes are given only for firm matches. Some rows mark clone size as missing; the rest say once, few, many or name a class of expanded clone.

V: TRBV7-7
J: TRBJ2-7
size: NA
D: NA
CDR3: CASRKPRTPPSPSLYEQYF
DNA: TGTGCTAGCAGGAAACCGAGGACCCCTCCCTCCCCGAGCTTGTACGAGCAGTACTTC

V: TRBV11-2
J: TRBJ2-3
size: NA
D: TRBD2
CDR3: CASSLGTRITDTQYF
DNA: TGTGCCAGCAGCTTGGGGACTAGAATTACAGATACGCAGTATTTT

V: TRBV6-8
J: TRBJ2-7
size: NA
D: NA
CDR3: CASSYPREGYEQYF
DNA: TGTGCCAGCAGTTATCCCCGGGAAGGATACGAGCAGTACTTC

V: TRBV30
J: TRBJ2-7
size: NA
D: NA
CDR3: CAGGLSKSYEQYF
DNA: TGTGCCGGGGGACTCTCAAAATCCTACGAGCAGTACTTC

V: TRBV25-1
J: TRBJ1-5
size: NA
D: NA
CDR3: CASRVGQADQPQHF
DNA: TGTGCCAGCAGGGTAGGACAAGCAGACCAGCCCCAGCATTTT

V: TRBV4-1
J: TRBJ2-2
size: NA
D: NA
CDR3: CASSVLAAGELFF
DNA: TGCGCCAGCAGCGTTCTAGCCGCCGGGGAGCTGTTTTTT

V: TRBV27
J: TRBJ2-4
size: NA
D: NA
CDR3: CASSLGAPAKNIQYF
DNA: TGTGCCAGCAGTCTGGGGGCGCCTGCCAAAAACATTCAGTACTTC

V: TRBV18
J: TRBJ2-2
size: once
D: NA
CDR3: CASSPPSLNTGELFF
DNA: TGTGCCAGCTCACCACCGAGCCTGAACACCGGGGAGCTGTTTTTT

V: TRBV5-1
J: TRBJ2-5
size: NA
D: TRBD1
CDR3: CASSGGTGEETQYF
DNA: TGCGCCAGCAGCGGGGGGACAGGGGAAGAGACCCAGTACTTC

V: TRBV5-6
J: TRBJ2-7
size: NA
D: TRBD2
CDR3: CASSLSLAGGPSYEQYF
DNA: TGTGCCAGCAGCTTGTCCTTAGCGGGAGGCCCATCCTACGAGCAGTACTTC

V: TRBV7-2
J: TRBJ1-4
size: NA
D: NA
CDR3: CASSLRVGGLNEKLFF
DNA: TGTGCCAGCAGCTTAAGGGTGGGGGGCCTTAATGAAAAACTGTTTTTT